The present entry profiles one TCR beta chain with its context. CDR1 and CDR2 (germline): LGHNA, YSLEER. Trimming left V 0 bases short and J 5 bases short, with 13 bases between. This CDR3 is built from 15 residues. There were only Caucasian adults among the donors, and all lived in Nashville, Tennessee. The sample originates from a study of shared clonotypes between healthy human individuals. The assay was carried out at the deep level. Clones were read by immunoSEQ multiplex PCR, and TCRdb kept only the in-frame ones, dropping some. The table shows about 2.4 million clones, with roughly nine tenths occurring only once.

The sequence came from a man between 18 and 29 years old in good health. The specimen sequenced was naive CD4+ T cells sorted from blood. Subset of the sample: CD45RA+ positively selected. This chain connects TRBV4-3 to TRBJ1-2; D gene ambiguous. CDR3 residues: CASSQDIAGRYGYTF. CDR3 DNA sequence: TGCGCCAGCAGCCAAGATATTGCAGGACGGTATGGCTACACCTTC.